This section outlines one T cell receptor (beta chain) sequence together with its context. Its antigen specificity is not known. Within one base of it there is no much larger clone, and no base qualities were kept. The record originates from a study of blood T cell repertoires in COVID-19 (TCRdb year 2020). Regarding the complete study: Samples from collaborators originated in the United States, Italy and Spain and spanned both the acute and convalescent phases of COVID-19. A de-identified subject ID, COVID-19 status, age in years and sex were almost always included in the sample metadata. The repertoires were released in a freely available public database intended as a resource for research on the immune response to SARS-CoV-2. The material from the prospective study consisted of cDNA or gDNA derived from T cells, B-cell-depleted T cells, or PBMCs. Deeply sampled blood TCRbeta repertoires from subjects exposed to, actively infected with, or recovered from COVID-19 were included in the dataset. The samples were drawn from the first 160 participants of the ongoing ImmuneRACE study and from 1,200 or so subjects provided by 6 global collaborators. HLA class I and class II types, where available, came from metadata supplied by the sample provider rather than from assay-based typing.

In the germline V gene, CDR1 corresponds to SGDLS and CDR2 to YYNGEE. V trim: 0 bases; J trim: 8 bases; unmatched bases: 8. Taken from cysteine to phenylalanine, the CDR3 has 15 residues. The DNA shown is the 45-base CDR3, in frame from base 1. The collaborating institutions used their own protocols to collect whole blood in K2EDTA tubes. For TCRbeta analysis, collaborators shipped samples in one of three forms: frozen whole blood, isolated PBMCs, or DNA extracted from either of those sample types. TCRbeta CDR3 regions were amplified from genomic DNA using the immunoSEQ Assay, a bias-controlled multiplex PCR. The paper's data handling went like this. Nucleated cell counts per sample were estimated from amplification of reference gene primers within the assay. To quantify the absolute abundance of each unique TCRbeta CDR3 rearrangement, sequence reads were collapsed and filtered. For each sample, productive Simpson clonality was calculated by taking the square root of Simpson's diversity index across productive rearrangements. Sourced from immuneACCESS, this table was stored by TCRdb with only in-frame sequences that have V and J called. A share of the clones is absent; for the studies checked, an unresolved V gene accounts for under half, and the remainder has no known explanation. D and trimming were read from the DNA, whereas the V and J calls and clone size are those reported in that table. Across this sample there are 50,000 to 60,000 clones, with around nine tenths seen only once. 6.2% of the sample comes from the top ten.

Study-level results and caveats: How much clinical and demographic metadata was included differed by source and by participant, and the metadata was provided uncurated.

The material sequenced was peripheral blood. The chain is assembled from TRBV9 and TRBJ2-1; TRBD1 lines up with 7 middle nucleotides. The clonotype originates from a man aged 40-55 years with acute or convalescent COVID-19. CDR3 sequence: CASSVGTGAVYEQFF. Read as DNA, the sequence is TGTGCCAGCAGCGTAGGTACAGGGGCAGTATATGAGCAGTTCTTC. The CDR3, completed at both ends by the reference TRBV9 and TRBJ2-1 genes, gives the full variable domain DSGVTQTPKHLITATGQRVTLRCSPRSGDLSVYWYQQSLDQGLQFLIQYYNGEERAKGNILERFSAQQFPDLHSELNLSSLELGDSALYFCASSVGTGAVYEQFFGPGTRLTVL.